This T cell receptor beta chain was recovered during a study of chemoradiotherapy in HPV16-positive cancers. Study-level background: Functional T-cell assays on a couple of HPV16-positive patients' cells defined candidate HPV-specific clones and common TCR motifs.

With respect to this clone: Its antigen is not identified.

V was trimmed by 3 bases and J by 3 bases, leaving 11 bases between them. The CDR3 runs 14 residues. Germline V gives CDR1 KGHSH, CDR2 LQKENI. Repeated repertoire sampling spanned the course of chemoradiotherapy. Profiled with immunoSEQ multiplex PCR; TCRdb holds only in-frame clones, not every one. The table has tens of thousands of clones, 90% to 95% seen once; the top ten hold roughly 20%. General study findings and limits: During treatment, candidate HPV-specific clones and E7-related motifs expanded in tumor. In HPV16-positive patients, HPV-responsive T-cell expansion tracked better recurrence-free survival.

The sequenced sample was blood, obtained from a patient who underwent chemoradiotherapy. This sequence joins TRBV18 and TRBJ1-1, with D uncertain. The source is a human donor with HPV-associated anogenital cancer. The DNA for the CDR3 is TGTGCCAGCTCACCTCGGTCCGATTACACTGAAGCTTTCTTT. It yields the protein CASSPRSDYTEAFF.